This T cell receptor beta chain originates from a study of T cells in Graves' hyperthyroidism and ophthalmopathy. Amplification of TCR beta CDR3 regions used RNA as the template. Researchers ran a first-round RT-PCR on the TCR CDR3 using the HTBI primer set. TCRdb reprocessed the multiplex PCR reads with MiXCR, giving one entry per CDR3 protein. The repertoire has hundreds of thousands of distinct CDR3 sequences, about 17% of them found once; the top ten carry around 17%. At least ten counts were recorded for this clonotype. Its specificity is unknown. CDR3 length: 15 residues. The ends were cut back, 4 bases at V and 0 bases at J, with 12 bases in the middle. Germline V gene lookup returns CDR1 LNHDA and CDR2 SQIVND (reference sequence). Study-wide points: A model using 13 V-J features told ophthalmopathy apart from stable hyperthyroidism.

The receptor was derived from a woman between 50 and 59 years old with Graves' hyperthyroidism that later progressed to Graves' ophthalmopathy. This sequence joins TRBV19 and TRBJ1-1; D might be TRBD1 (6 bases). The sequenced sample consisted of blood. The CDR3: CASSTTGKMNTEAFF. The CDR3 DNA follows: TGTGCCAGTAGTACTACAGGGAAAATGAACACTGAAGCTTTCTTT.